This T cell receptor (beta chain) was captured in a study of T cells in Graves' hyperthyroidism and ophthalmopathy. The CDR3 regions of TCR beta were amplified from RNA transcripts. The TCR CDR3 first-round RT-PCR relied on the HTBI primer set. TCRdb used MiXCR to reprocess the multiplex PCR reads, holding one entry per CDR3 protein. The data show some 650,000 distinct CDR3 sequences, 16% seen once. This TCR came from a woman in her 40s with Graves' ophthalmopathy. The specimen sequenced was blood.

This CDR3 reads CASRQGQGMTNEQFF. DNA for the CDR3: TGCGCCAGCAGACAGGGACAGGGGATGACAAATGAGCAGTTCTTC. J is TRBJ2-1 and V is TRBV5-1; 10 bases map to TRBD1. Germline V CDR1 and CDR2: SGHRS, YFSETQ. The J segment lost 7 bases and the V segment lost 5 bases, leaving 9 bases of the junction unmatched. CDR3 length equals 15 residues.